The 7 T cell receptor beta chains below come from one sample, sequenced in a study of T cell responses to AZD1222 COVID-19 vaccine. Sequenced by immunoSEQ multiplex PCR; TCRdb stores in-frame clones only, minus some. The sample contains more than 150,000 clones, roughly 91% of which appear only once. The sequences come from peripheral blood, collected 28 days after the second AZD1222 dose. The receptors come from an adult who received the AZD1222 COVID-19 vaccine.

This clone has only a few counts. The chain uses TRBV18 and TRBJ1-2; D is ambiguous. The germline V gene encodes CDR1 KGHSH and CDR2 LQKENI. The V and J ends lost 0 bases and 0 bases respectively, with 8 bases between them. The CDR3 runs to 15 residues. CDR3 in amino acids: CASSPPSQSNYGYTF. CDR3 bases: TGTGCCAGCTCACCACCCAGCCAGTCTAACTATGGCTACACCTTC.

This chain connects TRBV10-3 to TRBJ1-1; D possibly corresponds to TRBD1 (5 bases). This CDR3 comprises 14 residues. Trimming pared 1 base from V and 4 bases from J, leaving 10 bases between. Germline V lookup: CDR1 ENHRY, CDR2 SYGVKD. The CDR3 sequence: CAISELGGSTEAFF. The CDR3 nucleotides are TGTGCCATCAGTGAGTTGGGGGGAAGCACTGAAGCTTTCTTT.

The V and J genes are TRBV14 and TRBJ2-7; no clear D. The CDR3 is 12 residues long. V was cut by 3 bases and J by 1 base, with 4 bases left in between. CDR1 and CDR2 from the germline V gene are SGHDN and FVKESK. The CDR3 DNA sequence: TGTGCCAGCAGCCAGGTATCCTACGAGCAGTACTTC. This translates into CASSQVSYEQYF.

This clone was seen just once. CDR3 in amino acids: CASTRTSGETQYF. CDR3 sequence (DNA): TGTGCCAGCACCCGGACTAGCGGGGAGACCCAGTACTTC. This sequence joins TRBV6-5 and TRBJ2-5; 11 bases agree with TRBD2. J lost 5 bases, V lost 7 bases, and 3 bases had no gene match. Germline CDR1 is MNHEY and CDR2 is SVGAGI. The CDR3 covers 13 residues.

The chain employs TRBV10-3 and TRBJ2-3; TRBD2 matches 13 bases. CDR1 ENHRY and CDR2 SYGVKD come from the germline V gene. V trimming: 7 bases; J trimming: 2 bases; junction bases outside the gene matches: 3. The CDR3 length is 15 residues. The CDR3 reads CAITGTSGVTDTQYF. For the CDR3, the DNA is TGTGCCATCACCGGGACTAGCGGGGTCACAGATACGCAGTATTTT.

This chain uses TRBV28 with TRBJ2-5; perhaps TRBD1 as D (6 bases). V lost 4 bases to trimming and J lost 1 base, with 10 bases between them. Germline values: CDR1 MDHEN, CDR2 SYDVKM. The CDR3 length is 14 residues. CDR3 sequence (DNA): TGTGCCAGCAGTTCCGGACAGCTCCAAGAGACCCAGTACTTC. Its translation is CASSSGQLQETQYF. The whole variable domain, filled in from reference TRBV28 and TRBJ2-5, reads DVKVTQSSRYLVKRTGEKVFLECVQDMDHENMFWYRQDPGLGLRLIYFSYDVKMKEKGDIPEGYSVSREKKERFSLILESASTNQTSMYLCASSSGQLQETQYFGPGTRLLVL.

The V call is TRBV9, the J call TRBJ2-7; maybe TRBD2 (6 bases). CDR3 length: 16 residues. V was cut by 4 bases and J by 5 bases, with 22 bases left in between. Germline V gene lookup returns CDR1 SGDLS and CDR2 YYNGEE. DNA for the CDR3: TGTGCCAGCAGCTCCTCCGGAGGGGTTTCTATGGACGAGCAGTACTTC. It yields the protein CASSSSGGVSMDEQYF. The full variable domain, with the rest looked up from reference TRBV9 and TRBJ2-7, is DSGVTQTPKHLITATGQRVTLRCSPRSGDLSVYWYQQSLDQGLQFLIQYYNGEERAKGNILERFSAQQFPDLHSELNLSSLELGDSALYFCASSSSGGVSMDEQYFGPGTRLTVT.